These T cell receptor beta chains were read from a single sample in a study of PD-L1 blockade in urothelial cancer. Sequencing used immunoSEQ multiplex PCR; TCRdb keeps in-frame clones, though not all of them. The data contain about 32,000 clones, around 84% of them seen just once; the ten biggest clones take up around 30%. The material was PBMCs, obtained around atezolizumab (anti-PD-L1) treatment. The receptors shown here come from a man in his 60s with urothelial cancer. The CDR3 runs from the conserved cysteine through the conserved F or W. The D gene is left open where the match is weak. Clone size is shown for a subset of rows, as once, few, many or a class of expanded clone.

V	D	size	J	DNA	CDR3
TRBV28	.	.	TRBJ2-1	TGTGCCAGCAGTTCGAGCTCCTACAATGAGCAGTTCTTC	CASSSSSYNEQFF
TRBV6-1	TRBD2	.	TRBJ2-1	TGTGCCAGCAGTGGGGGACTAGATTATTACAATGAGCAGTTCTTC	CASSGGLDYYNEQFF
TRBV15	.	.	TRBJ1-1	TGTGCCACCAGCAGAGAAGGGGAACTGAACACTGAAGCTTTCTTT	CATSREGELNTEAFF
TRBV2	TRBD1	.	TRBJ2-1	TGTGCCAGCAGCCGGGACAGGGTGACCGATGAGCAGTTCTTC	CASSRDRVTDEQFF
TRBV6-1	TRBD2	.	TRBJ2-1	TGTGCCAGCAGTGGAGGAGGACTAGCGGGAGTGAGGAATGAGCAGTTCTTC	CASSGGGLAGVRNEQFF
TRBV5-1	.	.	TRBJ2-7	TGCGCCAGCAGTTTTACAGGTTACGAGCAGTACTTC	CASSFTGYEQYF
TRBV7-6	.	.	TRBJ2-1	TGTGCCAGCAGCTTCGCGGACTCCTCCTACAATGAGCAGTTCTTC	CASSFADSSYNEQFF
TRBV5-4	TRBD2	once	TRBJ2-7	TGTGCCAGCAGCCAGGGACTAGCGGGGGGAAATTACGAGCAGTACTTC	CASSQGLAGGNYEQYF
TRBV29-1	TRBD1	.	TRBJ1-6	TGCAGCGTCGTCCACCGGGACAGGGGGCCTTATAATTCACCCCTCCACTTT	CSVVHRDRGPYNSPLHF
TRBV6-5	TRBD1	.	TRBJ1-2	TGTGCCAGCAGAATCGGACAGGGGAACTATGGCTACACCTTC	CASRIGQGNYGYTF
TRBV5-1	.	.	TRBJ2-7	TGCGCCAGCAGCTTGGACCCTAATTTAGCATCCGAGCAGTACTTC	CASSLDPNLASEQYF
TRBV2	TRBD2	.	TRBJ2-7	TGTGCCAGCACGGGCGGGGGGAGGACCTACGAGCAGTACTTC	CASTGGGRTYEQYF
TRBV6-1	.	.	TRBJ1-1	TGTGCCAGCAGTGGAATCGGGACACCTAACACTGAAGCTTTCTTT	CASSGIGTPNTEAFF
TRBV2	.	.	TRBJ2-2	TGTGCCAGCCGACTCCCTGGAGGGACCGGGGAGCTGTTTTTT	CASRLPGGTGELFF
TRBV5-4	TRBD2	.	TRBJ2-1	TGTGCCAGCAGCCCAGATCAGCGGGGGAGCTTGTTCTTC	CASSPDQRGSLFF
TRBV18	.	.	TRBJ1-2	TGTGCCAGCTCACCAAGCGGACCGCACTATGGCTACACCTTC	CASSPSGPHYGYTF
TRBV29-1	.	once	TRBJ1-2	TGCAGCGCCCAGGGACAACTATTTAACTATGGCTACACCTTC	CSAQGQLFNYGYTF
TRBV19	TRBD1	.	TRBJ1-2	TGTGCCAGTAGTTATACCGGGACAGGGGGCGGCTACACCTTC	CASSYTGTGGGYTF
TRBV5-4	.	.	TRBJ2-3	TGTGCCAGCAGCTTACCGGGACTTAACACAGATACGCAGTATTTT	CASSLPGLNTDTQYF
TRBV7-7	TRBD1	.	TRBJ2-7	TGTGCTAGCAGCTCTCGGGGACAGGGGAATATCTACGAGCAGTACTTC	CASSSRGQGNIYEQYF
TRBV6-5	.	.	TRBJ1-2	TGTGCCAGAGGAACAGGGAGCAACTATGGCTACACCTTC	CARGTGSNYGYTF
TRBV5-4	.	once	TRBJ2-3	TGTGCCAGCAGCTGGGGGGGGCCGACGGATACGCAGTATTTT	CASSWGGPTDTQYF
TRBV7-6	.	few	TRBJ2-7	TGTGCCAGCAGCTGGGCCGGGAATCCCTCCTACGAGCAGTACTTC	CASSWAGNPSYEQYF
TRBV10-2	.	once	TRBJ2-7	TGCGCCAGCAGACAGGGATCTAAATACGAGCAGTACTTC	CASRQGSKYEQYF
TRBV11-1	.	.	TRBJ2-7	TGTGCCAGCAGCCACCGACAGGCGATAATCTCCTACGAGCAGTACTTC	CASSHRQAIISYEQYF